This TCR beta chain is from a study of metastatic and nonmetastatic thyroid tumors. Overall study: Comparative analysis of repertoires was undertaken across blood and tumor or nodule tissue obtained from malignant and benign thyroid patients.

General study points: Benign nodules reportedly had significantly lower TCR beta diversity than malignant thyroid tumors in blood and tumor.

Original handling: CDR3 was compared across clinicopathological groups, and the resulting differences were used to build a distant-metastasis classifier for papillary thyroid cancer. TCRdb redid the clone calls on the PCR reads using MiXCR. It is TCRdb's table, rather than the study itself, that gives the V and J calls and clone size. The table records about 21,000 clones, over 20% of them present only once. This clone is judged medium-sized. As yet, its antigen is unknown. V gave up 5 bases and J gave up 4 bases, with 9 bases separating them. The CDR3 is 12 amino acids. Germline CDR1 reads MNHNS; CDR2 reads SASEGT. Thyroid surgery had not been preceded by any treatment in any patient.

The chain has TRBV6-1 and TRBJ2-7, with D perhaps matching TRBD1 (5 bases). The clonotype comes from a male donor with papillary thyroid cancer or a benign thyroid nodule (not recorded which). Some clones in this sample may be carry-over from other donors' samples. Sequenced material: tumor tissue. The CDR3 DNA reads as TGTGCCAGCAGTCCAAGGGGATACGAGCAGTACTTC. Translation gives CASSPRGYEQYF.